The 28 T cell receptor beta chains below all came from one sample that was sequenced in a study of blood T cell repertoires in COVID-19. TCRdb keeps only in-frame clones here, not all; method: immunoSEQ multiplex PCR. Among approximately 77,000 clones listed, 70% to 80% were seen once. Sample: peripheral blood. These receptors came from a man aged 65-85 years with active or convalescent COVID-19.

In this sample, this clone turned up a few times. The rearrangement joins TRBV12-3 or TRBV12-4 to TRBJ2-3, with D perhaps TRBD2 (5 bases). CDR3 length equals 12 residues. V lost 8 bases, J lost 3 bases, and 9 bases lay in between. The CDR3: CASSRGTDTQYF. The CDR3 DNA is TGTGCCAGCTCCCGAGGGACAGATACGCAGTATTTT.

There are a few counts of this clone. The rearrangement joins TRBV4-1 to TRBJ2-7; 9 bases align to TRBD2. The CDR3 length is 16 residues. After removal of 3 bases from V and 0 bases from J, the junction contained 6 bases not matched to a gene. The germline gives CDR1 MGHRA, CDR2 YSYEKL. The CDR3 region has the DNA TGCGCCAGCAGCCAGTATGAGCGGGGGGCCTCCTACGAGCAGTACTTC. Its protein is CASSQYERGASYEQYF.

The chain uses TRBV18 and TRBJ1-2, with D maybe TRBD1 (6 bases). The CDR3 is 14 residues long. From germline, CDR1 is KGHSH and CDR2 LQKENI. The V gene lost 0 bases and the J gene lost 10 bases, with 15 bases spanning the gap. The CDR3 here is CASSPPSGASDYTF. Here the CDR3 DNA reads TGTGCCAGCTCACCACCTTCAGGGGCGTCAGACTACACCTTC.

The V call is TRBV20-1, the J call TRBJ1-5, with 8 bases matching TRBD1. This CDR3 has 15 amino acids. Germline CDR1 and CDR2: DFQATT and SNEGSKA (reference sequence). Unmatched junction bases numbered 6, after V lost 4 bases and J lost 1 base. The CDR3 loop is CSANDRGSSNQPQHF. The CDR3 coding sequence is TGCAGTGCTAATGACAGGGGTTCAAGCAATCAGCCCCAGCATTTT.

The rearrangement links TRBV6-4 to TRBJ2-1; 8 bases line up with TRBD2. V lost 3 bases and J lost 7; bases outside the gene matches: 8. This CDR3 is 15 amino acids long. Germline CDR1 and CDR2: MRHNA and SNTAGT. CDR3 DNA sequence: TGTGCCAGCAGTGAGTACGGGGGGGCCGGGAATGAGCAGTTCTTC. Its protein is CASSEYGGAGNEQFF.

The V gene is TRBV7-9, the J gene TRBJ2-3, with TRBD2 matching over 10 bases. Trimming removed 3 bases from V and 5 bases from J; junction bases left unmatched: 17. Germline assignment: CDR1 SEHNR and CDR2 FQNEAQ (reference sequence). The CDR3 loop spans 19 amino acids. Written as DNA, the CDR3 is TGTGCCAGCAGCTTCCACGTCCAGGGAGCGGGGGGGCCATTAGATACGCAGTATTTT. It translates to CASSFHVQGAGGPLDTQYF. The entire variable domain, with the rest obtained from reference TRBV7-9 and TRBJ2-3, is as follows: DTGVSQNPRHKITKRGQNVTFRCDPISEHNRLYWYRQTLGQGPEFLTYFQNEAQLEKSRLLSDRFSAERPKGSFSTLEIQRTEQGDSAMYLCASSFHVQGAGGPLDTQYFGPGTRLTVL.

This clone occurred once. The chain joins TRBV5-3 to TRBJ2-7; 11 bases agree with TRBD1. TRBV5-3 qualifies as an ORF whose function is uncertain. V was clipped by 0 bases and J by 2 bases; unmatched bases: 4. There are 16 residues in the CDR3. Here the CDR3 reads CARSLGDRGDTYEQYF. For the CDR3, the DNA is TGTGCCAGAAGCTTGGGGGACAGGGGGGACACCTACGAGCAGTACTTC.

The V gene is TRBV6-5, the J gene TRBJ1-5, with D perhaps matching TRBD1 (6 bases). Trimming took off 6 bases at V and 7 bases at J, with 19 bases between the two ends. CDR3 length equals 15 residues. Germline loops: CDR1 MNHEY, CDR2 SVGAGI. CDR3: CASSPDGTLGQPQHF. CDR3 nucleotides: TGTGCCAGCAGCCCCGACGGGACACTCGGACAGCCCCAGCATTTT.

The chain recombines TRBV3-1 (or the pseudogene TRBV3-2) with TRBJ1-4, with D perhaps TRBD1 (6 bases). CDR1 LGHDT and CDR2 YNNKEL come from the germline V gene (reference sequence). Trimming took 1 base from V and 17 from J, leaving 23 bases between them. The CDR3 has 15 residues. The CDR3 loop reads CASSQGAETGTLCFF. In DNA form, the CDR3 reads TGTGCCAGCAGCCAAGGGGCGGAAACAGGGACCCTGTGTTTTTTT.

The chain recombines TRBV5-1 with TRBJ2-5, with 9 bases identical to TRBD1. V lost 0 bases and J lost 4; bases outside the gene matches: 7. The CDR3 has 16 amino acids. Germline assignment: CDR1 SGHRS and CDR2 YFSETQ. In DNA form, the CDR3 reads TGCGCCAGCAGCTTGGCCCAGGGACAGGGTAGAGAGACCCAGTACTTC. Its translation is CASSLAQGQGRETQYF.

The chain combines TRBV5-1 with TRBJ2-5, with D uncertain. Per germline, CDR1 SGHRS and CDR2 YFSETQ. The CDR3 is 13 amino acids. V was clipped by 0 bases and J by 5 bases, with 8 bases between them. The CDR3 loop is CASSLGAGETQYF. CDR3 DNA: TGCGCCAGCAGCTTGGGAGCCGGGGAGACCCAGTACTTC.

This clone was counted between two and nine times. The chain is built from TRBV19 and TRBJ1-5; 9 bases fit TRBD1. Germline CDR1 is LNHDA and CDR2 is SQIVND (reference sequence). The CDR3 loop spans 16 amino acids. With V trimmed by 3 bases and J by 7 bases, 10 bases remained unmatched. CDR3 region: CASSITGGQGSQPQHF. The CDR3 region has the DNA TGTGCCAGTAGTATTACAGGGGGACAGGGCAGCCAGCCCCAGCATTTT.

In regard to this clone: Other DNA sequences in the sample encode the same CDR3. The chain carries TRBV11-2 and TRBJ2-7; 8 nucleotides align to TRBD1. Germline CDR1 and CDR2: SGHAT and FQNNGV. The CDR3 loop spans 13 amino acids. J was trimmed by 7 bases and V by 3 bases; bases with no gene match: 5. As DNA, the CDR3 is TGTGCCAGCAGCTTGACCGACAGGGGAGAGCAGTACTTC. Protein: CASSLTDRGEQYF.

The V and J genes are TRBV29-1 and TRBJ2-2, with a possible D match to TRBD1 (6 bases). Trimming removed 3 bases at V and 1 base at J, with 9 bases between. This CDR3 spans 14 amino acids. Germline-derived CDR1 and CDR2 are SQVTM and ANQGSEA. CDR3 sequence reads: CSVDPGQNTGELFF. The CDR3 bases are TGCAGCGTTGACCCGGGACAGAACACCGGGGAGCTGTTTTTT.

This chain joins TRBV9 and TRBJ2-4; D possibly corresponds to TRBD2 (6 bases). The V end was cut by 7 bases, the J end by 1 base, with 9 bases between. Germline V gene data show CDR1 as SGDLS and CDR2 as YYNGEE. This CDR3 is built from 13 residues. CDR3 in amino acids: CASGGVAKNIQYF. The CDR3 DNA is TGTGCCAGCGGAGGGGTTGCCAAAAACATTCAGTACTTC.

V gene TRBV13 combines with J gene TRBJ1-1, with a tentative D call TRBD1 (5 bases). Germline V gene lookup returns CDR1 PRHDT and CDR2 FYEKMQ (reference sequence). Between the trimmed V and J ends, which lost 10 bases and 3 bases, there was a span of 12 bases. CDR3 length: 12 residues. CDR3: CATQGGYTEAFF. CDR3 DNA: TGTGCCACCCAGGGAGGGTACACTGAAGCTTTCTTT.

The chain combines TRBV28 with TRBJ1-2; D perhaps matches TRBD1 (5 bases). CDR3 length: 12 residues. V was cut by 5 bases and J by 3 bases, with 7 bases left in between. The germline gives CDR1 MDHEN, CDR2 SYDVKM. The CDR3 DNA is TGTGCCAGCAGTCGACAGTACTATGGCTACACCTTC. This encodes CASSRQYYGYTF.

The chain links TRBV3-1 (or the pseudogene TRBV3-2) to TRBJ1-4; a possible D gene is TRBD1 (5 bases). Germline V gives CDR1 LGHDT, CDR2 YNNKEL (reference sequence). The CDR3 totals 16 residues. The V end was cut by 0 bases, the J end by 11 bases, with 19 bases between. The CDR3 coding sequence is TGTGCCAGCAGCCAAGAATTCGGGGCCGCCGGGGGGAAACTGTTTTTT. It specifies CASSQEFGAAGGKLFF.

The rearrangement links TRBV7-9 to TRBJ1-1; weak D call: TRBD1 (6 bases). The CDR3 has 13 amino acids. CDR1 SEHNR and CDR2 FQNEAQ come from the germline V gene (reference sequence). V lost 5 bases and J lost 1, with 8 bases in between. The CDR3 DNA sequence: TGTGCCAGCAGCATACAGGGGAACACTGAAGCTTTCTTT. Amino acid sequence: CASSIQGNTEAFF. The full variable domain, rest sourced from reference TRBV7-9 and TRBJ1-1, is DTGVSQNPRHKITKRGQNVTFRCDPISEHNRLYWYRQTLGQGPEFLTYFQNEAQLEKSRLLSDRFSAERPKGSFSTLEIQRTEQGDSAMYLCASSIQGNTEAFFGQGTRLTVV.

The rearrangement links TRBV12-3 or TRBV12-4 to TRBJ2-7, with TRBD1 as a possible D gene (6 bases). This CDR3 contains 13 residues. The V end lost 4 bases, the J end lost 2 bases, and 9 bases lay between the germline ends. This CDR3 reads CASSSDRTYEQYF. DNA for the CDR3: TGTGCCAGCAGTTCCGACAGGACCTACGAGCAGTACTTC.

CDR3 sequence: CASSFSGAEGYTF. As DNA, the CDR3 is TGTGCCAGCAGCTTTTCAGGGGCGGAGGGCTACACCTTC. J is TRBJ1-2 and V is TRBV7-9; possibly TRBD1 for D (6 bases). V shed 3 bases and J shed 8 bases, with 13 bases lying between them. This CDR3 is 13 amino acids long. The germline V gene encodes CDR1 SEHNR and CDR2 FQNEAQ (reference sequence).

This rearrangement joins TRBV5-1 to TRBJ1-3, with TRBD1 matching over 8 bases. V lost 7 bases, J lost 0 bases, and 15 bases stayed unmatched. The CDR3 has 18 amino acids. The germline V gene encodes CDR1 SGHRS and CDR2 YFSETQ. The CDR3 loop reads CASAGDRSNYLSGNTIYF. DNA of the CDR3: TGCGCCAGCGCTGGGGACAGGTCAAATTACCTCTCTGGAAACACCATATATTTT.

This chain uses TRBV30 with TRBJ1-5, with 9 bases lining up with TRBD1. V lost 1 base and J lost 7; bases outside the gene matches: 2. This CDR3 is 13 amino acids long. The germline CDR1 and CDR2 sequences are GTSNPN and SVGIG (reference sequence). The CDR3 nucleotides are TGTGCCTGGAGTGGGACAGGGGAACAGCCCCAGCATTTT. Encoded protein: CAWSGTGEQPQHF.

The chain couples TRBV4-1 to TRBJ2-7; a possible D gene is TRBD1 (5 bases). The CDR3 is 14 amino acids. The V gene's germline CDR1 is MGHRA and CDR2 YSYEKL. V gave up 0 bases and J gave up 6 bases, with 12 bases separating them. The CDR3 loop reads CASSQDGQGSEQYF. In DNA, the CDR3 is TGCGCCAGCAGCCAAGATGGGCAGGGCTCCGAGCAGTACTTC.

This chain uses TRBV2 with TRBJ2-5; TRBD2 aligns across 12 bases. CDR3 size: 15 residues. Germline CDR1 reads SNHLY; CDR2 reads FYNNEI. The ends lost 6 bases at V and 4 bases at J; junction bases unmatched: 6. The CDR3 reads CASRGSSGGGETQYF. The CDR3 nucleotides read TGTGCCAGCAGAGGTTCTAGCGGGGGGGGAGAGACCCAGTACTTC.

The V gene is TRBV18, the J gene TRBJ2-5, with D tentatively TRBD2 (7 bases). The germline V and J ends were trimmed by 5 bases and 2 bases, with 12 bases remaining between them. The germline V gene encodes CDR1 KGHSH and CDR2 LQKENI. This CDR3 has 14 amino acids. The DNA of the CDR3 is TGTGCCAGCTCATGGGGGGGGCCTCAAGAGACCCAGTACTTC. It translates to CASSWGGPQETQYF.

There are a few counts of this clone. J is TRBJ1-1 and V is TRBV6-4, with D unclear. Germline lookup yields CDR1 MRHNA and CDR2 SNTAGT. Trimming left V 6 bases short and J 1 base short, with 9 bases between. This CDR3 contains 13 residues. CDR3 in amino acids: CASRGRENTEAFF. CDR3 DNA: TGTGCCAGCAGAGGACGGGAGAACACTGAAGCTTTCTTT.

The chain recombines TRBV2 with TRBJ2-7; a possible D gene is TRBD2 (6 bases). This CDR3 has 14 amino acids. V was clipped by 8 bases and J by 3 bases, with 17 bases between them. Germline CDR1 is SNHLY and CDR2 is FYNNEI. CDR3 DNA sequence: TGTGCCAGCCGCCGGGACTCAGGGATCTACGAGCAGTACTTC. Residues: CASRRDSGIYEQYF.